This entry lists 8 T cell receptor beta chains sequenced from one sample in a study of shared clonotypes between healthy human individuals (dated by TCRdb to between 2020 and 2021). The method was the immunoSEQ multiplex PCR assay. Imported from immuneACCESS, the table was reduced by TCRdb to in-frame sequences with V and J called. These copies leave out some clones; in studies compared against another copy, an unresolved V gene accounts for under half, and the cause of the remainder is not known. Counted in this sample were some 1,600,000 clones; approximately 98% of them appeared once. 0.4% to 0.55% of the sample is held by the ten biggest clonotypes. Sequenced material: naive CD4+ T cells sorted from blood. The sample's cell subset or site label, in plain terms: CD45RA+ positively selected. Every receptor here comes from a man aged 30 to 45 in good health.

CDR3 DNA: TGTGCCACCCGCTGGCGCACAGATACGCAGTATTTT. Translation: CATRWRTDTQYF. This sequence joins TRBV15 and TRBJ2-3; D unclear. Trimming took 8 bases from V and 1 from J, leaving 7 bases between them. Germline loops: CDR1 LNHNV, CDR2 YYDKDF (reference sequence). The CDR3 spans 12 residues.

The chain employs TRBV6-1 and TRBJ2-7; 10 bases agree with TRBD1. Trimming cost V 5 bases and J 5 bases; bases outside gene matches: 6. Germline-derived CDR1 and CDR2 are MNHNS and SASEGT. CDR3 length: 14 amino acids. CDR3 amino acids: CASSIDRGRDEQYF. Here the CDR3 DNA reads TGTGCCAGCAGTATAGACAGGGGGCGCGACGAGCAGTACTTC.

The chain employs TRBV6-1 and TRBJ2-7; TRBD1 agrees at 9 bases. V dropped 5 bases and J dropped 5; count of bases not matched to a gene: 4. Germline V lookup: CDR1 MNHNS, CDR2 SASEGT. The CDR3 is 13 residues long. In DNA form, the CDR3 reads TGTGCCAGCAGTCCGACAGGGGGAAACGAGCAGTACTTC. Translated, it gives CASSPTGGNEQYF.

The rearrangement links TRBV5-1 to TRBJ2-7, with TRBD1 matching 11 bases. Per the germline V gene, CDR1 is SGHRS and CDR2 is YFSETQ. The J segment lost 7 bases and the V segment lost 7 bases, leaving 13 bases of the junction unmatched. This CDR3 contains 15 residues. The CDR3 nucleotides are TGCGCCAGCCGGCCACTCGGACAGGGGGCGGAAGAGCAGTACTTC. Translating gives CASRPLGQGAEEQYF. Full variable domain (remainder filled in from reference TRBV5-1 and TRBJ2-7): KAGVTQTPRYLIKTRGQQVTLSCSPISGHRSVSWYQQTPGQGLQFLFEYFSETQRNKGNFPGRFSGRQFSNSRSEMNVSTLELGDSALYLCASRPLGQGAEEQYFGPGTRLTVT.

V is TRBV5-1 and J is TRBJ2-7; 9 nucleotides agree with TRBD1. J was trimmed by 6 bases and V by 3 bases; bases with no gene match: 7. Germline CDR1 SGHRS, CDR2 YFSETQ. The CDR3 has 14 residues. The CDR3, as DNA: TGCGCCAGCAGCTCGGGACAGGGTCTTCTCGAGCAGTACTTC. Its translation is CASSSGQGLLEQYF.

This rearrangement joins TRBV27 to TRBJ1-1, with D tentatively TRBD1 (5 bases). CDR1 is MNHEY, CDR2 SMNVEV, per germline (reference sequence). Trimming pared 3 bases from V and 3 bases from J, leaving 11 bases between. The CDR3 covers 14 residues. The CDR3 DNA is TGTGCCAGCAGTTTGGTTTGGGGGGACACTGAAGCTTTCTTT. Amino acids: CASSLVWGDTEAFF.

The rearrangement uses TRBV5-1 and TRBJ1-4; 11 nucleotides agree with TRBD1. Germline trimming cut 4 bases from V and 7 bases from J; bases unmatched to any gene: 6. The germline V gene has CDR1 SGHRS and CDR2 YFSETQ. CDR3 length equals 15 residues. The CDR3 DNA is TGCGCCAGCAGCGTTGGACAGGGGGCGAGTGAAAAACTGTTTTTT. It translates to CASSVGQGASEKLFF.

In regard to this clone: One junction end does not reproduce the germline sequence, and a read error may be involved. The chain is built from TRBV5-1 and TRBJ2-3; D not certain. Germline V lookup: CDR1 SGHRS, CDR2 YFSETQ. The CDR3 consists of 13 residues. CDR3 region: CASSPTPTYTQYF. The CDR3 nucleotides are TGCGCCAGCAGTCCCACACCCACATATACGCAGTATTTT.